The 28 T cell receptor beta chains presented below share a single source sample, sequenced in a study of regulatory T cells in long-lasting Graves disease. Combining iRepertoire HTBI primers with Arm-PCR of CDR3 regions, the authors built TCR beta libraries. TCRdb redid the calling of the multiplex PCR reads with MiXCR, one entry per CDR3 protein. The sample comprises about 460,000 distinct CDR3 sequences, approximately 15% of which are singletons, and approximately 19% rests with the top ten. Specified time point: newly diagnosed GD, antithyroid drugs for less than 3 months. The TCR library was made from RNA that had been extracted from PBMCs in TRIzol. The sample was also linked to a second study, of T cells in Graves' hyperthyroidism and ophthalmopathy.

The sample here was peripheral blood mononuclear cells (PBMCs), taken at new diagnosis, from a patient treated with antithyroid drugs. These receptors originate from a woman between 50 and 59 years old with Graves disease.

The chain carries TRBV28 and TRBJ2-2; weak D call: TRBD2 (5 bases). V lost 11 bases and J lost 2, with 9 bases in between. The CDR3 has 12 amino acids. Germline V gene lookup returns CDR1 MDHEN and CDR2 SYDVKM. The CDR3 here is CAARGNTGELFF. The CDR3 nucleotides are TGTGCCGCACGGGGAAACACCGGGGAGCTGTTTTTT.

This clonotype appeared many times. The chain has TRBV5-1 and TRBJ1-2, with 8 bases that match TRBD1. The germline V gene has CDR1 SGHRS and CDR2 YFSETQ. V shed 5 bases, J shed 7 bases, and the junction held 13 bases outside the gene matches. This CDR3 is built from 15 residues. The CDR3 loop reads CASRPAYRDRSGYTF. The CDR3 nucleotides read TGCGCCAGCAGACCAGCATACCGGGACAGGTCTGGCTACACCTTC.

This clonotype has only a few counts. The chain employs TRBV28 and TRBJ1-4; TRBD1 matches at 7 bases. The V gene's germline CDR1 is MDHEN and CDR2 SYDVKM. Trimming removed 7 bases from V and 6 bases from J; junction bases left unmatched: 8. The length of the CDR3 is 14 residues. The CDR3 DNA reads TGTGCCAGCACCCAACAGGGGTACGATGAAAAACTGTTTTTT. Its translation: CASTQQGYDEKLFF.

This clonotype showed up just a few times. This could be a read error, since a much larger clone is one nucleotide away. The chain recombines TRBV11-2 with TRBJ2-7; 7 positions match TRBD2. The CDR3 runs 14 residues. Germline CDR1 is SGHAT and CDR2 is FQNNGV. The DNA of the CDR3 is TGTGTCAGCAGCTTAGTCGCTAGCGGCTACGAGCAGTACTTC. Protein product: CVSSLVASGYEQYF. Full variable domain (rest looked up from reference TRBV11-2 and TRBJ2-7): EAGVAQSPRYKIIEKRQSVAFWCNPISGHATLYWYQQILGQGPKLLIQFQNNGVVDDSQLPKDRFSAERLKGVDSTLKIQPAKLEDSAVYLCVSSLVASGYEQYFGPGTRLTVT.

This clonotype has ten or more counts. This chain uses TRBV2 with TRBJ1-5; D remains unclear. V was cut by 7 bases and J by 2 bases, with 12 bases left in between. Germline V CDR1 and CDR2: SNHLY, FYNNEI. CDR3 length equals 14 residues. The CDR3 DNA follows: TGTGCCAGCACCTCGGGCCTCGGCAATCAGCCCCAGCATTTT. This translates into CASTSGLGNQPQHF.

V and J are TRBV4-1 and TRBJ2-5, with unresolved D. Per germline, CDR1 MGHRA and CDR2 YSYEKL. The CDR3 consists of 14 residues. V lost 1 base to trimming and J lost 2 bases, with 8 bases between them. CDR3 residues: CASSQVQIQETQYF. CDR3 in DNA: TGCGCCAGCAGCCAAGTTCAGATTCAAGAGACCCAGTACTTC.

This clonotype was counted many times. The chain recombines TRBV5-1 with TRBJ2-5, with 8 bases matching TRBD1. Germline trimming cut 0 bases from V and 2 bases from J; bases unmatched to any gene: 6. The CDR3 spans 16 residues. CDR1 and CDR2 from the germline V gene are SGHRS and YFSETQ. This chain's CDR3 is CASSLGDRGWQETQYF. The DNA of the CDR3 is TGCGCCAGCAGCTTGGGAGACAGGGGATGGCAAGAGACCCAGTACTTC.

This clonotype was counted ten times or more. The chain couples TRBV6-5 to TRBJ1-1; perhaps TRBD1 as D (5 bases). Trimming took off 0 bases at V and 3 bases at J, with 11 bases between the two ends. CDR3 size: 15 residues. From germline, CDR1 is MNHEY and CDR2 SVGAGI. The CDR3 DNA reads TGTGCCAGCAGTTACTCATGGGGGGAGGACACTGAAGCTTTCTTT. Encoded protein: CASSYSWGEDTEAFF.

This clonotype was seen at least ten times. V gene TRBV28 combines with J gene TRBJ2-2; D might be TRBD2 (5 bases). Germline CDR1 reads MDHEN; CDR2 reads SYDVKM. V lost 2 bases to trimming and J lost 6 bases, with 10 bases between them. The CDR3 spans 14 residues. DNA of the CDR3: TGTGCCAGCAGTTTACGGGTCGGGGCCGGGGAGCTGTTTTTT. Its translation: CASSLRVGAGELFF.

This clonotype came up a few times. The V call is TRBV3-1, the J call TRBJ2-7; the D gene is possibly TRBD2 (6 bases). CDR1 and CDR2 from the germline V gene are LGHDT and YNNKEL (reference sequence). The V end was cut by 1 base, the J end by 7 bases, with 17 bases between. The CDR3 is made up of 15 amino acids. The DNA of the CDR3 is TGTGCCAGCAGCCAAGTTTGGGAGGTACAAGCTGAGCAGTACTTC. It encodes CASSQVWEVQAEQYF.

This clonotype occurred a few times. The CDR3 here is CASSKLGTSGISGANVLTF. The CDR3 DNA sequence: TGTGCCAGTAGTAAACTTGGGACTAGCGGAATCTCTGGGGCCAACGTCCTGACTTTC. The J gene is TRBJ2-6, the V gene TRBV19; the match to TRBD2 covers 11 bases. The germline gives CDR1 LNHDA, CDR2 SQIVND (reference sequence). Losses at the gene ends were 4 bases for V and 0 bases for J; bases not matched to a gene: 8. The CDR3 has 19 residues.

The CDR3 protein is CASSPRTGGRKDTQYF. The CDR3 nucleotides are TGCGCCAGCAGCCCCCGGACAGGGGGCAGGAAAGATACGCAGTATTTT. The rearrangement joins TRBV5-1 to TRBJ2-3, with 11 positions matching TRBD1. CDR3 length: 16 amino acids. CDR1 is SGHRS, CDR2 YFSETQ, per germline. V lost 4 bases, J lost 5 bases, and 9 bases stayed unmatched.

This clonotype was seen at least ten times. The V call is TRBV11-2, the J call TRBJ2-1; unclear D gene. The V gene lost 5 bases and the J gene lost 0 bases, with 14 bases spanning the gap. CDR1 and CDR2 (germline): SGHAT, FQNNGV. CDR3 length equals 16 residues. The CDR3 DNA sequence: TGTGCCAGCAGCCCATGGGGATCGAGCTCCTACAATGAGCAGTTCTTC. This translates into CASSPWGSSSYNEQFF.

The chain employs TRBV6-1 and TRBJ2-3; D remains ambiguous. The J call is in doubt because the DNA end fits TRBJ2-7 better. CDR3 size: 13 residues. Germline values: CDR1 MNHNS, CDR2 SASEGT. The CDR3 here is CASSPTPDYEQYF. CDR3 nucleotide sequence: TGTGCCAGCAGTCCAACACCAGACTACGAGCAGTACTTC.

In this sample, this clonotype turned up many times. The chain links TRBV20-1 to TRBJ2-7, with TRBD2 matching 16 bases. The CDR3 spans 17 residues. The germline gives CDR1 DFQATT, CDR2 SNEGSKA (reference sequence). V trimming: 3 bases; J trimming: 4 bases; junction bases outside the gene matches: 9. The CDR3 DNA sequence: TGCAGTGCTAGTTGGGGGACTAGCGGGAGGGCTGGGTACGAGCAGTACTTC. Its protein product is CSASWGTSGRAGYEQYF.

This clonotype was picked up many times. This sequence joins TRBV28 and TRBJ2-3; a possible D gene is TRBD2 (6 bases). The CDR3 consists of 17 residues. Looked up from germline, CDR1 is MDHEN and CDR2 is SYDVKM. The V end lost 5 bases, the J end lost 2 bases, and 20 bases lay between the germline ends. CDR3 amino acids: CASSLATSLTFTDTQYF. In nucleotides, the CDR3 is TGTGCCAGCAGTCTTGCGACTAGTTTAACATTCACAGATACGCAGTATTTT.

This clonotype has a handful of counts. V usage is TRBV5-4 and J usage is TRBJ2-7; tentatively, D is TRBD1 (7 bases). The CDR3 contains 14 residues. Trimming cost V 4 bases and J 4 bases, with 15 bases left between them. Germline V gene sequence: CDR1 SGHNT, CDR2 YYREEE (reference sequence). CDR3 coding DNA: TGTGCCAGCAGCCCAGGAGGGGACAGTTACGAGCAGTACTTC. This translates into CASSPGGDSYEQYF.

This clonotype was recorded at least ten times. The genes are TRBV20-1 and TRBJ2-5, with TRBD2 matching 7 bases. Trimming removed 3 bases from V and 2 bases from J; junction bases left unmatched: 6. This CDR3 is built from 14 residues. Germline CDR1 reads DFQATT; CDR2 reads SNEGSKA (reference sequence). The CDR3 region is CSAREFSGQETQYF. The DNA of the CDR3 is TGCAGTGCTAGGGAATTTAGCGGGCAAGAGACCCAGTACTTC.

This clonotype has a handful of counts. The chain recombines TRBV7-9 with TRBJ1-2, with TRBD1 matching 11 bases. Trimming at V came to 5 bases and at J to 1 base, leaving 3 bases not matched to a gene. The CDR3 covers 15 residues. CDR1 is SEHNR and CDR2 is FQNEAQ in the germline V gene (reference sequence). For the CDR3, the DNA is TGTGCCAGCAGCGGAGGGACAGGGGGTAACTATGGCTACACCTTC. Encoded protein: CASSGGTGGNYGYTF.

This clonotype was recorded a few times. The chain employs TRBV4-1 and TRBJ2-5; D unclear. Germline CDR1 and CDR2: MGHRA and YSYEKL. The CDR3 covers 12 residues. The germline V and J ends were trimmed by 0 bases and 6 bases, with 5 bases remaining between them. As DNA, the CDR3 is TGCGCCAGCAGCCAAGATCCGAAGACCCAGTACTTC. This sequence encodes CASSQDPKTQYF.

V and J are TRBV10-3 and TRBJ2-1; D remains unclear. Germline-derived CDR1 and CDR2 are ENHRY and SYGVKD. This CDR3 is 16 amino acids long. V lost 2 bases and J 3 bases, leaving 14 bases between the germline ends. This chain's CDR3 is CAISESSRRIYNEQFF. The DNA for the CDR3 is TGTGCCATCAGTGAGAGTAGCCGTCGGATCTACAATGAGCAGTTCTTC.

This clonotype was counted at least ten times. V gene TRBV12-3 or TRBV12-4 combines with J gene TRBJ2-1; D gene unclear. Trimming left V 3 bases short and J 9 bases short, with 9 bases between. The CDR3 length is 12 residues. CDR3: CASSFTKSEQFF. The CDR3 nucleotides are TGTGCCAGCAGTTTTACGAAGAGTGAGCAGTTCTTC.

This clonotype was found many times. One base away lies a much larger clone, so this may be a sequencing read error. The V gene is TRBV27, the J gene TRBJ2-3; 8 nucleotides line up with TRBD1. The CDR3 is made up of 14 amino acids. Germline V gene lookup returns CDR1 MNHEY and CDR2 SMNVEV (reference sequence). Trimming at V came to 3 bases and at J to 4 bases, leaving 3 bases not matched to a gene. CDR3 sequence reads: CASSLEQGADTQYF. Here the CDR3 DNA reads TGTGCCAGCAGTTTGGAACAGGGGGCAGATACGCAGTATTTT.

This clonotype has at least ten counts. A far bigger clonotype differs at one base, so this is likely a read error. V gene TRBV5-5 combines with J gene TRBJ2-3, with no clear D. The J call is in doubt because the DNA end fits TRBJ2-5 better. The CDR3 has 15 residues. Germline V gives CDR1 SGHKS, CDR2 YYEKEE (reference sequence). CDR3 in DNA: TGTGCCAGCAGCTCCCTCGACGCCATCCAAGATACCCAGTACTTC. This encodes CASSSLDAIQDTQYF.

This clonotype occurred many times. CDR3 sequence (DNA): TGTGCCAGCAGACCGACTAGCGGGGACCCCTACGAGCAGTACTTC. It codes for CASRPTSGDPYEQYF. V usage is TRBV7-6 and J usage is TRBJ2-7; TRBD2 matches at 11 bases. The V and J ends lost 6 bases and 2 bases, in that order; junction bases with no gene match: 6. Germline CDR1 and CDR2: SGHVS and FNYEAQ. The CDR3 length is 15 residues.

This clonotype was counted ten times or more. The V call is TRBV6-6, the J call TRBJ2-1; possibly TRBD1 for D (6 bases). V lost 0 bases, J lost 6 bases, and 15 bases lay in between. CDR3 length equals 16 residues. CDR1 is MNHNY and CDR2 is SVGAGI in the germline V gene (reference sequence). The CDR3 reads CASSYSRSSGANEQFF. CDR3 nucleotides: TGTGCCAGCAGTTACTCGAGAAGTTCAGGGGCCAATGAGCAGTTCTTC.

This clonotype was recorded a few times. J is TRBJ2-7 and V is TRBV4-1, with TRBD1 as a possible D gene (6 bases). This CDR3 is built from 13 residues. Germline-derived CDR1 and CDR2 are MGHRA and YSYEKL. The V end was cut by 5 bases, the J end by 6 bases, with 14 bases between. CDR3 loop: CASSSPQGPEQYF. DNA of the CDR3: TGCGCCAGCAGCTCGCCACAGGGTCCCGAGCAGTACTTC.

The chain joins TRBV9 to TRBJ1-2; the D is unclear. Trimming shortened V by 0 bases and J by 2 bases, and 11 bases separated the two germline ends. Germline CDR1 is SGDLS and CDR2 is YYNGEE. The CDR3 length is 15 residues. CDR3 residues: CASSVGLGRNYGYTF. The CDR3 DNA is TGTGCCAGCAGCGTAGGCTTAGGAAGGAACTATGGCTACACCTTC.